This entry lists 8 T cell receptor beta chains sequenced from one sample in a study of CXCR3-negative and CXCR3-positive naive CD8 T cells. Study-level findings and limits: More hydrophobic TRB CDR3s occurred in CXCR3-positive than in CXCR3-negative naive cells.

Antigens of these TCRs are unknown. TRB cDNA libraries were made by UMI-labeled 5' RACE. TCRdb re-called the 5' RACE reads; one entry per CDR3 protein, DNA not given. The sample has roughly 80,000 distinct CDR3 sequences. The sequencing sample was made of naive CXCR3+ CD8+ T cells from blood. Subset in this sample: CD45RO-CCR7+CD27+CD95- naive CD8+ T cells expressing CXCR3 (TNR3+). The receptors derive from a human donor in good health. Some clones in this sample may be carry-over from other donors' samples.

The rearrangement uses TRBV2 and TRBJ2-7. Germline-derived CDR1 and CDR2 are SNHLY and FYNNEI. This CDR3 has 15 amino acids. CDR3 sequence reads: CASRPDTTPSYEQYF.

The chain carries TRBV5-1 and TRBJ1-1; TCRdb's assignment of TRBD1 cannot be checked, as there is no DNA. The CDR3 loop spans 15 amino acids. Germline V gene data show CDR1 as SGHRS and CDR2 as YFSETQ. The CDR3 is CASSFGGGGNTEAFF.

Here the CDR3 reads CASTLNPTVYGYTF. The chain carries TRBV5-1 and TRBJ1-2; TCRdb names TRBD1, which stays unverified in the absence of DNA. Germline V gene sequence: CDR1 SGHRS, CDR2 YFSETQ. The CDR3 has 14 amino acids.

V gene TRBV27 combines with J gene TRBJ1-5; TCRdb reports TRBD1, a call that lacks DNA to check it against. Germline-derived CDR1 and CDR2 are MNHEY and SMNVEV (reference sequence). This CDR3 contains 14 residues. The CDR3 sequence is CASSPRTGDQPQHF.

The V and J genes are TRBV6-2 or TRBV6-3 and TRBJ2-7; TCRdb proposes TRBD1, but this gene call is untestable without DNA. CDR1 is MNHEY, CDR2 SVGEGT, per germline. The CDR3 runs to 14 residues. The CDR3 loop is CASSRQQWSYEQYF.

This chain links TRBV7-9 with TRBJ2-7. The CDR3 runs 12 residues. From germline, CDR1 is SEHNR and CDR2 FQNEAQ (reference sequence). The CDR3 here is CASSATAYEQYF.

The CDR3 reads CASSAPGTGDQPQHF. The chain has TRBV25-1 and TRBJ1-5; TCRdb outputs TRBD1, but without DNA this stays unchecked. The CDR3 contains 15 residues. The V gene's germline CDR1 is MGHDK and CDR2 SYGVNS.

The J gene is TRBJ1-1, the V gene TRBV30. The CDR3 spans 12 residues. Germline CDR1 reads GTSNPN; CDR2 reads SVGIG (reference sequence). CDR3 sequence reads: CAWSVEWAEAFF.